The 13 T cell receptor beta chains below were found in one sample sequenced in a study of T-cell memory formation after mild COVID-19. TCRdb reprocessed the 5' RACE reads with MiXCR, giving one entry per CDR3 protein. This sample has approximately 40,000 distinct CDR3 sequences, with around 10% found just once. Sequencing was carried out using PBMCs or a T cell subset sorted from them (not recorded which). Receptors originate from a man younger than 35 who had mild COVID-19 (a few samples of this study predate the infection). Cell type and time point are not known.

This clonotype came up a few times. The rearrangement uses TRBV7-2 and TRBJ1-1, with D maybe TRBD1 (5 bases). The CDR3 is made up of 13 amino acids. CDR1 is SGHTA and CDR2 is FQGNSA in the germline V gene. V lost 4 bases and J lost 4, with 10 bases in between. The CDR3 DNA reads TGTGCCAGCAGCTCGGGGGGGGGCACTGAAGCTTTCTTT. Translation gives CASSSGGGTEAFF.

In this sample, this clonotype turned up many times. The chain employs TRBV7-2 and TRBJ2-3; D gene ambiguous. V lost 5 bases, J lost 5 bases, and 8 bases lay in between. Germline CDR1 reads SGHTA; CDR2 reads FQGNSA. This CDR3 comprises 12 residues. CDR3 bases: TGTGCCAGCAGCCCCCAGCGAGATACGCAGTATTTT. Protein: CASSPQRDTQYF.

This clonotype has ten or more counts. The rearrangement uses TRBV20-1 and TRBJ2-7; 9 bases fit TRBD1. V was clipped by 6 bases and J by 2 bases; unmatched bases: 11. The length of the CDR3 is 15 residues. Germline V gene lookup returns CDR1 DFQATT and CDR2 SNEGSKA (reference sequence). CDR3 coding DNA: TGCAGTGCCCAACTTCCGGGACAGGGAACCTACGAGCAGTACTTC. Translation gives CSAQLPGQGTYEQYF.

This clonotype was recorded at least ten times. The CDR3 region has the DNA TGTGCCAGCACCGGACTAGCGGGTAGAGATACGCAGTATTTT. This sequence encodes CASTGLAGRDTQYF. This chain links TRBV6-2 or TRBV6-3 with TRBJ2-3; TRBD2 matches at 11 bases. The CDR3 is 14 amino acids. J was trimmed by 5 bases and V by 7 bases; bases with no gene match: 5. CDR1 is MNHEY, CDR2 SVGEGT, per germline.

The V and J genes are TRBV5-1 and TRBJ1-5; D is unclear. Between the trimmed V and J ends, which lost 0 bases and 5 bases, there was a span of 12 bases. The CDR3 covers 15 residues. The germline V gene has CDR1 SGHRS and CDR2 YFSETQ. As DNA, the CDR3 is TGCGCCAGCAGCTTGGGGGAGGGTTCTTATCAGCCCCAGCATTTT. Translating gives CASSLGEGSYQPQHF.

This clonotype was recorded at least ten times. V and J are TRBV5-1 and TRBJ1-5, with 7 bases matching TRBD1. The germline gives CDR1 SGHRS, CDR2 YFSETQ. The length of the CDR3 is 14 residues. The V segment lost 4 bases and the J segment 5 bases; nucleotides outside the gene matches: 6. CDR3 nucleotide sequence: TGCGCCAGCAGCCAGTGGACAGGCGATCAGCCCCAGCATTTT. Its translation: CASSQWTGDQPQHF. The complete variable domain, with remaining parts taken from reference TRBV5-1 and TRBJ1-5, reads KAGVTQTPRYLIKTRGQQVTLSCSPISGHRSVSWYQQTPGQGLQFLFEYFSETQRNKGNFPGRFSGRQFSNSRSEMNVSTLELGDSALYLCASSQWTGDQPQHFGDGTRLSIL.

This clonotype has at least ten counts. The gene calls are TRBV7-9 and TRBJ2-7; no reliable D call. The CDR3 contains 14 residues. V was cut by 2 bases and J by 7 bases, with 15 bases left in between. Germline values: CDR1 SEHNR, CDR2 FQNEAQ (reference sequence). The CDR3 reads CASSLSRTPWEQYF. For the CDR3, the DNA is TGTGCCAGCAGCTTATCTAGAACGCCTTGGGAGCAGTACTTC. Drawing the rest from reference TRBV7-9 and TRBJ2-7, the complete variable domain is DTGVSQNPRHKITKRGQNVTFRCDPISEHNRLYWYRQTLGQGPEFLTYFQNEAQLEKSRLLSDRFSAERPKGSFSTLEIQRTEQGDSAMYLCASSLSRTPWEQYFGPGTRLTVT.

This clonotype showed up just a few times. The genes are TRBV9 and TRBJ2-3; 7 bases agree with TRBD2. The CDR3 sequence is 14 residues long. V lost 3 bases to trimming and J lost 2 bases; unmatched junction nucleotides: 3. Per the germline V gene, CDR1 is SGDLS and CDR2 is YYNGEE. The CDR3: CASSDGTNTDTQYF. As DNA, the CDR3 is TGTGCCAGCAGCGACGGGACTAACACAGATACGCAGTATTTT.

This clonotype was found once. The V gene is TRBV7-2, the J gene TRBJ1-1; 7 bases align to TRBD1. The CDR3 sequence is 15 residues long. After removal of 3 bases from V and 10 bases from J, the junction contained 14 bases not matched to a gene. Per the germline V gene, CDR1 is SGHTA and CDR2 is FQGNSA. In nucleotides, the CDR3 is TGTGCCAGCAGCTTTAGGCCGCCTTCAGGGGGTGGAGCTTTCTTT. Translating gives CASSFRPPSGGGAFF. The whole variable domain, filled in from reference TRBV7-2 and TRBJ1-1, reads GAGVSQSPSNKVTEKGKDVELRCDPISGHTALYWYRQSLGQGLEFLIYFQGNSAPDKSGLPSDRFSAERTGGSVSTLTIQRTQQEDSAVYLCASSFRPPSGGGAFFGQGTRLTVV.

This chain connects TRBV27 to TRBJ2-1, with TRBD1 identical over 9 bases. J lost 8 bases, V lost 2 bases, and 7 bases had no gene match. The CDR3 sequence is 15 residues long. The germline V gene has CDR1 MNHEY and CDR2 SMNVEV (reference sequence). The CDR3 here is CASSLRGTGLHEQFF. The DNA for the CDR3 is TGTGCCAGCAGTTTAAGGGGGACAGGGTTACATGAGCAGTTCTTC.

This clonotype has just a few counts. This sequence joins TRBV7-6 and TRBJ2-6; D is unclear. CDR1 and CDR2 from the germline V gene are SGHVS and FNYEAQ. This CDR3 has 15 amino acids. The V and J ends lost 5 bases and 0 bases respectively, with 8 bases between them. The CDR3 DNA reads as TGTGCCAGCAGCCTAAGCGTCTCTGGGGCCAACGTCCTGACTTTC. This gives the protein CASSLSVSGANVLTF.

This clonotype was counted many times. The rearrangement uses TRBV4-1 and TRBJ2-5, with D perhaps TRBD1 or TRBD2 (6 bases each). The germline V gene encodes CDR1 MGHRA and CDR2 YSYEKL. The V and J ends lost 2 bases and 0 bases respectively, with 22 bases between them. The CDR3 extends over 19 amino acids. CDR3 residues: CASSQSIGSPGGYQETQYF. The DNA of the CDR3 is TGCGCCAGCAGCCAATCAATAGGAAGTCCCGGGGGCTACCAAGAGACCCAGTACTTC.

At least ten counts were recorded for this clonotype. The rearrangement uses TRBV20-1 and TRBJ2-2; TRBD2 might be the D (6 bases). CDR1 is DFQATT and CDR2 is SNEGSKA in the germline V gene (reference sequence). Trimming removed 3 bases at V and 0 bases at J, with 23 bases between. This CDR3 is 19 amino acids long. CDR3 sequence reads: CSARRRVGGNLANTGELFF. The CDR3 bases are TGCAGTGCTAGGCGCAGGGTGGGGGGTAACCTCGCGAACACCGGGGAGCTGTTTTTT.